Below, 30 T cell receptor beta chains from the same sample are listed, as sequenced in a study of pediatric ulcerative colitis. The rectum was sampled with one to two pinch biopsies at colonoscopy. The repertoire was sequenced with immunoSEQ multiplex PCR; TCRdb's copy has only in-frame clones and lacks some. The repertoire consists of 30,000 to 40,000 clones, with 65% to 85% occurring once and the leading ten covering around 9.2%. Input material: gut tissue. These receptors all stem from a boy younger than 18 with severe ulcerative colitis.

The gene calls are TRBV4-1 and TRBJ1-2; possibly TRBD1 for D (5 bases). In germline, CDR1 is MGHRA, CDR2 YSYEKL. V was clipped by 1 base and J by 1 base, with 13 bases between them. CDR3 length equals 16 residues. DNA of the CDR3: TGCGCCAGCAGCCAAGTCTCGTCAGGGAATAACTATGGCTACACCTTC. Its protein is CASSQVSSGNNYGYTF.

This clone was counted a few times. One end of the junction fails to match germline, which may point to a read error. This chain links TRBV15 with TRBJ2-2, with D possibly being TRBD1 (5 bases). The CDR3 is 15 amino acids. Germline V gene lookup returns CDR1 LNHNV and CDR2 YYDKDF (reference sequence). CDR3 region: CATSGKGLNSGELFF. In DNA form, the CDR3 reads TGTGCCACCAGCGGGAAGGGGCTGAACAGCGGGGAGCTGTTTTTT.

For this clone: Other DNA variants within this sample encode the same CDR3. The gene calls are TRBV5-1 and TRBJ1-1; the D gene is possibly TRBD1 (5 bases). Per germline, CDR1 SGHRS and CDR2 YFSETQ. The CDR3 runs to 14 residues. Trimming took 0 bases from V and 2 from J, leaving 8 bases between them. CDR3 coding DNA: TGCGCCAGCAGCTTGGTCGGGGGAAACACTGAAGCTTTCTTT. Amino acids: CASSLVGGNTEAFF. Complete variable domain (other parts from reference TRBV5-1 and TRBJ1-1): KAGVTQTPRYLIKTRGQQVTLSCSPISGHRSVSWYQQTPGQGLQFLFEYFSETQRNKGNFPGRFSGRQFSNSRSEMNVSTLELGDSALYLCASSLVGGNTEAFFGQGTRLTVV.

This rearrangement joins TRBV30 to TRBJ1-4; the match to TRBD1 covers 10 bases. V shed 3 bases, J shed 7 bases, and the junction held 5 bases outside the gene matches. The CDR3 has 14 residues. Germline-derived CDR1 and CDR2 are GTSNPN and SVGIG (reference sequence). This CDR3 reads CAWRRTGGSEKLFF. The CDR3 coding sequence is TGTGCCTGGAGGAGGACAGGGGGTTCTGAAAAACTGTTTTTT.

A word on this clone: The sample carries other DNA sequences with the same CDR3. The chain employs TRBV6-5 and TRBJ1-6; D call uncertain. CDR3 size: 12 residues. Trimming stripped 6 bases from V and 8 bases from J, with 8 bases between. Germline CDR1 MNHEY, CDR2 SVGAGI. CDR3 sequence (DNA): TGTGCCAGCAGGATTGGGGATTCACCCCTCCACTTT. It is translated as CASRIGDSPLHF.

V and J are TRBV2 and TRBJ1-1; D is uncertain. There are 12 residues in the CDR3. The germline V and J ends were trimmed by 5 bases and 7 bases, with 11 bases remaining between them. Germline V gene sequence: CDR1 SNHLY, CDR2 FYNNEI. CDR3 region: CASSREFDEAFF. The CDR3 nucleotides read TGTGCCAGCAGTCGCGAATTTGATGAAGCTTTCTTT.

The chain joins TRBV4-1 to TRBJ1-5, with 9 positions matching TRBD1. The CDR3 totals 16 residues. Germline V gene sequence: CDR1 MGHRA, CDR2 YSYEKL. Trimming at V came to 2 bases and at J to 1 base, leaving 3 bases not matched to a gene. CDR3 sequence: CASSQLGQGSNQPQHF. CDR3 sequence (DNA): TGCGCCAGCAGCCAACTTGGACAGGGGAGCAATCAGCCCCAGCATTTT.

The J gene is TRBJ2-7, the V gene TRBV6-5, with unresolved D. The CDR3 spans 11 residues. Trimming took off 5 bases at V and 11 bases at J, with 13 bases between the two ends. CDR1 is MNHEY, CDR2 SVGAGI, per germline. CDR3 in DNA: TGTGCCAGCAGTACCGGCCCCTCCGAGTACTTC. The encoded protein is CASSTGPSEYF.

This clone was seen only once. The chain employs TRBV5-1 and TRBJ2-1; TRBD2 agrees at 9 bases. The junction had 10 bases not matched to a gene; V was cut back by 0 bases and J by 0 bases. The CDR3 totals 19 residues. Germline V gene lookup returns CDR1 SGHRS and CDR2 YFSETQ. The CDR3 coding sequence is TGCGCCAGCAGCTTGGGGATAGCGGGGGCGCCTAGCTCCTACAATGAGCAGTTCTTC. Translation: CASSLGIAGAPSSYNEQFF. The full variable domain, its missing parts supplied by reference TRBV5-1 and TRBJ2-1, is KAGVTQTPRYLIKTRGQQVTLSCSPISGHRSVSWYQQTPGQGLQFLFEYFSETQRNKGNFPGRFSGRQFSNSRSEMNVSTLELGDSALYLCASSLGIAGAPSSYNEQFFGPGTRLTVL.

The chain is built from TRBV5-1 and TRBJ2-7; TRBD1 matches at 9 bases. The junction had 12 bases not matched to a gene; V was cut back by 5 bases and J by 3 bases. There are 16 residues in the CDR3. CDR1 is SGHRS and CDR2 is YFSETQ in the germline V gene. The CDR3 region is CASRLRDREVDYEQYF. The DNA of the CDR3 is TGCGCCAGCAGGTTGAGGGACAGGGAAGTTGACTACGAGCAGTACTTC.

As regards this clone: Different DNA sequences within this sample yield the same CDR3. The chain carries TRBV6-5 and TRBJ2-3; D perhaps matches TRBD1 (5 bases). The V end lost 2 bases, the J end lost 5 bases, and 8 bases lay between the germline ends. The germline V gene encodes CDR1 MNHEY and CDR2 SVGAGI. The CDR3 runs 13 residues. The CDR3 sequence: CASSYSREDTQYF. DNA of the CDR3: TGTGCCAGCAGTTACAGCAGGGAAGATACGCAGTATTTT.

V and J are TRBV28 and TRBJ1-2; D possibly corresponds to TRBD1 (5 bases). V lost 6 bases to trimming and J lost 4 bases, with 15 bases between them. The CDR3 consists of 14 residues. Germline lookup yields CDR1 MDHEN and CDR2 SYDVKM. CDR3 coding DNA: TGTGCCAGCAGAACTCCGCAGGGTTTCTATGGCTACACCTTC. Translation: CASRTPQGFYGYTF.

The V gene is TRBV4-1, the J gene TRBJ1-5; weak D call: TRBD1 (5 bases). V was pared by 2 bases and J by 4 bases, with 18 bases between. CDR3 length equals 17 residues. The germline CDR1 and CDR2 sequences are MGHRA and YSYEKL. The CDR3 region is CASSQFPGTLRNQPQHF. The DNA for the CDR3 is TGCGCCAGCAGCCAATTCCCGGGGACCCTAAGGAATCAGCCCCAGCATTTT.

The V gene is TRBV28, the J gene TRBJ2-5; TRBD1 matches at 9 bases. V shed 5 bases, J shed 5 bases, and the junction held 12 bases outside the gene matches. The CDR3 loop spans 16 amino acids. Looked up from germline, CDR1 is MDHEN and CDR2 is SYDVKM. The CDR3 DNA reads TGTGCCAGCAGTCGACTCTCCTCCGGGACAGGGGAGACCCAGTACTTC. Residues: CASSRLSSGTGETQYF.

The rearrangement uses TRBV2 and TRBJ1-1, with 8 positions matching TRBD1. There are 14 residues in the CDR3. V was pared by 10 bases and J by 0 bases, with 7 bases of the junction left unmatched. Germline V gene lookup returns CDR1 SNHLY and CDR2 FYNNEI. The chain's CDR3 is CATRTGSVNTEAFF. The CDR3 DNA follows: TGTGCCACCAGGACAGGGTCGGTGAACACTGAAGCTTTCTTT.

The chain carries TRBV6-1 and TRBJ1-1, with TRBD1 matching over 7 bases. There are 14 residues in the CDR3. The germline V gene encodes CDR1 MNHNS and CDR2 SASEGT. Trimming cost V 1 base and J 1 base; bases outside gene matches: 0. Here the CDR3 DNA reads TGTGCCAGCAGTGAAGGGACAGGGAACACTGAAGCTTTCTTT. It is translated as CASSEGTGNTEAFF.

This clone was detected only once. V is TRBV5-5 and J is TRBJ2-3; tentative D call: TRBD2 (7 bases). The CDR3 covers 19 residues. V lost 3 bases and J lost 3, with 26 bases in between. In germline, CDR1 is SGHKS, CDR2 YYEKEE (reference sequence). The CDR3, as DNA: TGTGCCAGCAGCTCCTATAGTGGGGGGGCCGCCCTTTTGACAGATACGCAGTATTTT. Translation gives CASSSYSGGAALLTDTQYF. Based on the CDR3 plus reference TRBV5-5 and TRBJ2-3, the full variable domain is DAGVTQSPTHLIKTRGQQVTLRCSPISGHKSVSWYQQVLGQGPQFIFQYYEKEERGRGNFPDRFSARQFPNYSSELNVNALLLGDSALYLCASSSYSGGAALLTDTQYFGPGTRLTVL.

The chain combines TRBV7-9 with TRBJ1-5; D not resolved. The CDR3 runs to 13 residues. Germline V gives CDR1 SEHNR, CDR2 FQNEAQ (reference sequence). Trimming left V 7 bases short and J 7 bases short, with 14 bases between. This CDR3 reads CASTMGGEQPQHF. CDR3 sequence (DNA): TGTGCCAGCACCATGGGAGGAGAACAGCCCCAGCATTTT.

The DNA for the CDR3 is TGTGCCAGCAGGCAAGAGTGGGGGCTCACAGATACGCAGTATTTT. It specifies CASRQEWGLTDTQYF. The chain has TRBV6-1 and TRBJ2-3, with D tentatively TRBD1 (6 bases). The germline V gene has CDR1 MNHNS and CDR2 SASEGT. Trimming took 6 bases from V and 2 from J, leaving 15 bases between them. The CDR3 covers 15 residues.

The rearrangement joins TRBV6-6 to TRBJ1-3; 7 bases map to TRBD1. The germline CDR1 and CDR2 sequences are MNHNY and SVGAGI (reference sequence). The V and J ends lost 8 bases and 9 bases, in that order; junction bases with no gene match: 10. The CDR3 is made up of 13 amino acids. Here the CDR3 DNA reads TGTGCCAGCTCGGGACAGAAGGAGAGCACCATATATTTT. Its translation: CASSGQKESTIYF.

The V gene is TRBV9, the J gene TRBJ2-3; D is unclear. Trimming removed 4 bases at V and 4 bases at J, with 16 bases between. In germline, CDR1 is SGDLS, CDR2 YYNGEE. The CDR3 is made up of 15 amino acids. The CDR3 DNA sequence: TGTGCCAGCAGCCCGGGCCCCAGGCCCCCAGATACGCAGTATTTT. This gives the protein CASSPGPRPPDTQYF. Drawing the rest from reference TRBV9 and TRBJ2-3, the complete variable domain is DSGVTQTPKHLITATGQRVTLRCSPRSGDLSVYWYQQSLDQGLQFLIQYYNGEERAKGNILERFSAQQFPDLHSELNLSSLELGDSALYFCASSPGPRPPDTQYFGPGTRLTVL.

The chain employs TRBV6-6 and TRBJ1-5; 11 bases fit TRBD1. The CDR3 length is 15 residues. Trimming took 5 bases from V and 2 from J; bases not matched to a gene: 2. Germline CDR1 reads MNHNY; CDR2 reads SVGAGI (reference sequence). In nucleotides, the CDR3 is TGTGCCAGCAGTCGGACAGGGGGCGGCAATCAGCCCCAGCATTTT. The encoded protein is CASSRTGGGNQPQHF.

The DNA of the CDR3 is TGTGCCAGCTCCCCGGCGGGGGATCCGGGGGAGCAGTACTTC. Its protein is CASSPAGDPGEQYF. The chain is built from TRBV18 and TRBJ2-7; TRBD2 agrees at 7 bases. The CDR3 has 14 amino acids. V lost 6 bases and J lost 7; bases outside the gene matches: 12. Germline CDR1 reads KGHSH; CDR2 reads LQKENI.

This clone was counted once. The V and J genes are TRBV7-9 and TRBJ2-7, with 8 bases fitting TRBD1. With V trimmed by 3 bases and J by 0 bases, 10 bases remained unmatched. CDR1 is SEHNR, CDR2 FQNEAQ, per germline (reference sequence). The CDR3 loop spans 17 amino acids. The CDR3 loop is CASSFDLGTGISYEQYF. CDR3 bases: TGTGCCAGCAGCTTCGACCTCGGGACAGGAATCTCCTACGAGCAGTACTTC.

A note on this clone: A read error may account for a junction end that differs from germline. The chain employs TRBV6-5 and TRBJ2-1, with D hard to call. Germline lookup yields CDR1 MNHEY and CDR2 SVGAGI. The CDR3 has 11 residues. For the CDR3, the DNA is TGTGCCAGCACCTCCGACAATGAGCAGTTCTTC. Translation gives CASTSDNEQFF.

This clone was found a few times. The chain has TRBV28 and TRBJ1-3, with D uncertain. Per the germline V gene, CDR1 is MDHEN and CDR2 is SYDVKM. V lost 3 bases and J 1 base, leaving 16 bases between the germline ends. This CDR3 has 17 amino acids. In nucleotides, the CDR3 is TGTGCCAGCAGTTTTGGTCCTGAGTCGTTATCTGGAAACACCATATATTTT. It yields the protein CASSFGPESLSGNTIYF. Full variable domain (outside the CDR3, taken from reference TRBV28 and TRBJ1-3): DVKVTQSSRYLVKRTGEKVFLECVQDMDHENMFWYRQDPGLGLRLIYFSYDVKMKEKGDIPEGYSVSREKKERFSLILESASTNQTSMYLCASSFGPESLSGNTIYFGEGSWLTVV.

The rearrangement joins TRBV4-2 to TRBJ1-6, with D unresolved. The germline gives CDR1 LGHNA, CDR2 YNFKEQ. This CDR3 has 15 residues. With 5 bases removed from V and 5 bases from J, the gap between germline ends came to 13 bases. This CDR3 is CASSEMATDNSPLHF. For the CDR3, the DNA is TGTGCCAGCAGCGAGATGGCCACCGATAATTCACCCCTCCACTTT.

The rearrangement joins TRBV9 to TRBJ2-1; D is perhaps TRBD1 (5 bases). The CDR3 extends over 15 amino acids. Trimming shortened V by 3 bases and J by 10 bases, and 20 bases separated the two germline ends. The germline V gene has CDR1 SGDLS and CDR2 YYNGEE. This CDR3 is CASSATGANDGEQFF. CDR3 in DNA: TGTGCCAGCAGCGCCACAGGCGCGAATGATGGGGAGCAGTTCTTC.

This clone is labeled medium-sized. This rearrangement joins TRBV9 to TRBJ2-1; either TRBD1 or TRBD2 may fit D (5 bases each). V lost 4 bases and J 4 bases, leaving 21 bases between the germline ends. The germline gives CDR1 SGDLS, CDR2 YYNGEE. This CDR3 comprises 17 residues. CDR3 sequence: CASSTSGSSGGYNEQFF. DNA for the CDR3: TGTGCCAGCAGCACCTCCGGGTCTAGTGGGGGTTACAATGAGCAGTTCTTC.

The CDR3 bases are TGTGCCAGCCGGGCGGGGACCGGGGAGCTGTTTTTT. Its protein product is CASRAGTGELFF. V usage is TRBV7-8 and J usage is TRBJ2-2, with D tentatively TRBD2 (6 bases). V shed 8 bases and J shed 5 bases, with 9 bases lying between them. The CDR3 has 12 amino acids. Germline CDR1 reads SGHVS; CDR2 reads FQNEAQ.